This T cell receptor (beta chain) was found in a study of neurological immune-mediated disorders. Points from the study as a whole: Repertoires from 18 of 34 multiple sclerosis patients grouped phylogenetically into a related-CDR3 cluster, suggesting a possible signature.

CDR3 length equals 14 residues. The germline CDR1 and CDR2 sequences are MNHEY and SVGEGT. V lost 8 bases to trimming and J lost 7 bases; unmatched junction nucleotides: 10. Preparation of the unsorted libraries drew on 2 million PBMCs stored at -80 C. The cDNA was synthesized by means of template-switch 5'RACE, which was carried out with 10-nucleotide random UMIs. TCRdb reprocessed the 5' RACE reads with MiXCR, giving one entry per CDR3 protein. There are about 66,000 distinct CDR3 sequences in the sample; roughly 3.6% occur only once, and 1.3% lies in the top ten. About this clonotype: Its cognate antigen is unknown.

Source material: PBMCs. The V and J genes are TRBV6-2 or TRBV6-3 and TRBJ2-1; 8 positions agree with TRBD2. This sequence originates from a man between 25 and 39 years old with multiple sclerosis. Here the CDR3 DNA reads TGTGCCAGCGCCGGGACTAGAGGGGGGAATGAGCAGTTCTTC. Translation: CASAGTRGGNEQFF.